Sequencing of this T cell receptor beta chain was carried out in a study of shared clonotypes between healthy human individuals. Study results and caveats: For sorted subsets, rarefaction showed incomplete sequencing despite large depth.

Germline V CDR1 and CDR2: LNHDA, SQIVND (reference sequence). The CDR3 has 13 residues. V lost 8 bases to trimming and J lost 6 bases; unmatched junction nucleotides: 9. As to this clone: Its antigen is unknown.

Generated by immunoSEQ multiplex PCR, the TCRdb table keeps only in-frame clones and is missing some. The sample lists under 2.5 million clones; just under 95% were seen once. The chain combines TRBV19 with TRBJ1-2; the match to TRBD1 covers 7 bases. Sequences were obtained from naive CD4+ T cells from PBMCs. The subset was: CD45RA+ positively selected. This TCR was sampled from a man aged 18-30 years in good health. Some clones in this sample may be carry-over from other donors' samples. Here the CDR3 reads CASGTGQLNGYTF. The DNA of the CDR3 is TGTGCCAGTGGGACGGGACAGCTTAATGGCTACACCTTC.